This note documents a single T cell receptor beta chain sequence. This clone was detected only once. The specificity of this receptor is unknown. Within one base of it there is no much larger clone, and no base qualities were kept. In total, more than 500 healthy bone marrow donors made up the cohort. Cohort members were all nominally healthy when sampled, although unrecorded immune exposures were likely present. The donor tested CMV seronegative, placing the donor among the 350 or so seronegative members of the cohort. A peripheral blood sample was provided by each donor, and peripheral blood mononuclear cells were used for TCR beta sequencing. Genomic DNA was extracted from the blood cell samples with the Qiagen DNeasy Blood Extraction Kit. The data belong to a study of cytomegalovirus exposure and HLA in healthy donors (dated by TCRdb to the late 2010s). At the level of the whole study: An earlier analysis of about 560 of the donors reported approximately 300 Gb of sequence data and around 100 million unique TCR beta sequences obtained from around 170 million T cells. An early release that covered about 600 HLA-typed donors contained approximately 300 gigabases of sequencing data and 85 million to 100 million unique TCR sequences. Of the roughly 400 genotyped donors, 81% fell in the genetic ancestry cluster associated with self-reported Caucasian donors. The study aimed to test whether cataloging public T cell receptors could reveal signatures of past pathogen exposure. Using immunosequencing, the study profiled T cell repertoires from 666 subjects and related those repertoires to cytomegalovirus serostatus. Besides the first cohort of 666 subjects, a separate validation cohort made up of roughly 130 different subjects was used. High-throughput TCR immunosequencing, statistical association of individual TCRs with disease status, and machine learning were combined to predict cytomegalovirus infection status. A later analysis re-analyzed previously published TCR beta repertoires from 600 to 850 donors and added high-resolution HLA genotyping to study TCR occurrence patterns. In the later analysis, no new phenotypic data were used to find candidate immune exposures; instead, reliance was placed on TCR beta sequences and their occurrence across donors. An earlier analysis of more than 450 of the donors used high-throughput TCR beta sequencing to judge whether each TCR beta V gene segment behaved as functional or pseudogenic. Donor age, sex, ethnicity and CMV serostatus were compiled alongside the repertoire data. Genome-wide SNP genotypes for about three fifths of the 666 donors were used in a later genetic analysis, which treated that subset as a discovery cohort. Every discovery cohort repertoire had been produced on one sequencing platform. Class I and class II HLA loci were covered by the typing at four-digit resolution. The number of donors typed differed by locus, with 629-630 for A, B, C, DRB1 and DQB1, around 520 for DQA1, some 570 for DPA1, and around 460 for DPB1. Because of strong linkage in the cohort, roughly five DR-DQ haplotypes were treated as single units for association and clustering. Across around 400 genotyped donors of the cohort, an average of about 200,000 unique TCR beta nucleotide sequences per donor were sequenced, and 15% to 20% of those sequences were non-productive.

What the study reported, not specific to this receptor: According to the authors, the approach could potentially be generalized to other disease states and immunological phenotypes. Because counts were too low, 15 to 20 rarely observed V segments, including chromosome 9 orphons, were excluded from the earlier analysis of some 590 of the donors. An earlier analysis of 587 of the donors showed that most TCR beta V segments appeared in productive rearrangements either about 87% or about 30% of the time, which broadly matched IMGT annotations. V-gene and J-gene trimming of TCR beta chains was associated with a missense DCLRE1C variant in a later genetic analysis, and the association was replicated in an independent cohort. A later analysis found that TCR association rates varied across HLA loci, with DRB1 alleles showing the most associated TCRs and HLA-C alleles the fewest. Linkage disequilibrium might explain the correlated functional status among segregating V segments, but an unknown experimental factor could not be excluded. In vitro tests confirmed that a few of the cytomegalovirus-associated TCR beta chains recognize cytomegalovirus antigens. The presence/absence analyses assumed that sequencing depth was roughly uniform across donors, and that assumption may not be true. Because some donors lacked HLA typing at each locus, the association tests relied only on the typed subset. A later analysis found that most CMV-associated TCR beta chains appeared HLA-restricted, with HLA associations seemingly driven largely by CMV exposure. According to a later genetic analysis, donors in an Asian-associated ancestry cluster had fewer N-insertions in productive TCRs than the roughly 670-donor mean. In this cohort, only TCR beta chains were sequenced, and detectable features were limited by the absence of alpha or paired-chain data. Strong co-occurrence of HLA alleles, especially DR and DQ, made assigning TCR associations to individual alleles difficult. A cluster of highly shared sequence variants was judged likely to represent a technical artifact of the sequencing pipeline. Most TCR sequences were seen in very few donors, while some public TCRs were found in many individuals. In both the original and validation cohorts, the classifier was reported to diagnose cytomegalovirus status with high specificity and sensitivity. In a later analysis, HLA-associated TCR beta chains showed more clonal expansion and lower generation probabilities than non-associated chains that were equally common. Several of the top co-occurrence clusters appeared to be linked to parvovirus B19, influenza, CMV and Epstein-Barr virus, according to a later analysis. A further reported finding was that TCR beta sequences accurately predicted the HLA-A and HLA-B alleles for most subjects in the first cohort. For the cohort, immune exposure information was limited to CMV serostatus. Specific HLA alleles were associated with 16,951 TCR beta sequences at a false discovery rate of 0.05 in a later analysis. The study listed 150 to 200 TCR beta chains as associated with cytomegalovirus.

Receptor libraries were prepared by the immunoSEQ multiplex PCR assay. A mixture of 60 forward primers for TCR Vbeta segments and 13 reverse primers for TCR Jbeta segments was used in the multiplex PCR. A multiplex PCR assay on genomic DNA amplified the CDR3 region of rearranged TCR beta genes. The amplified TCR beta libraries were sequenced on the Illumina HiSeq System as 87-base-pair reads. As for how the authors treated the data: In a later analysis, roughly 80 million unique TCR beta chains were counted across the roughly 670 repertoires, and around 11 million of these chains were shared by at least two donors. A nearest-neighbor algorithm error-corrected the raw reads and collapsed the reads into unique sequences, merging closely related sequences to remove PCR and sequencing errors. CDR3 sequences were aligned to IMGT reference sequences to assign V, D and J gene segments. For a sequence to be retained, a match of at least six nucleotides was required to both a V gene segment and a J gene segment. Rearrangements were classified as productive when the CDR3 lacked stop codons and remained in frame with V and J, and all other rearrangements were classified as non-productive. CDR3 was defined according to IMGT convention as the region running from the second conserved V-encoded cysteine to the conserved J-encoded phenylalanine. The earlier analysis of roughly 590 of the donors excluded sequences that lacked an unambiguous match to a single V gene segment. In an earlier analysis of more than 500 of the donors, a V segment was called functional when productive rearrangements were above 56.7%, and segregating when the standard deviation between donors exceeded 5%. A statistical classification framework was built to diagnose cytomegalovirus status from the catalog of TCR beta chain sequences. A later analysis assigned V and J genes by comparing TCR nucleotide sequences with IMGT/GENE-DB human TR gene sequences. The TCRdist pipeline was used in a later analysis to assign CDR3 sequences and most-parsimonious VDJ recombination scenarios. In a later analysis, each TCR beta chain was defined by its CDR3 amino acid sequence together with its V-gene family, and reads lacking a unique V-gene family were excluded. As a way to deal with suspected cross-contamination and a sequencing artifact, a later analysis dropped 592 nucleotide sequences that were highly shared and had low generation probability. For each public chain, a later analysis derived a clonal expansion index from normalized ranks of inferred template counts within each repertoire. A later analysis computed generation probabilities with a VDJ recombination model fitted to out-of-frame rearrangements, and checked the results against IGoR. Hypergeometric tests were used in a later analysis to score TCR-TCR, TCR-HLA and TCR-CMV co-occurrence, with a repertoire-size bias correction applied to the TCR pairs. To estimate false discovery rates, a later analysis permuted the HLA or CMV assignments 20 times. In a later analysis, co-occurring TCRs were grouped using DBSCAN, with TCRdist sequence similarity added in when clustering inside HLA-allele-positive subsets. For co-occurrence clustering, repertoires with fewer than 30,000 or more than 120,000 public chains were excluded, along with a handful of repertoires with anomalous nucleotide sharing. The table was pulled from immuneACCESS by TCRdb, which kept in-frame rearrangements only. Such tables lose some clones; where checked, under half of the loss comes from unresolved V genes, and the rest has no known cause. That table is the source of V, J and clone size, and D and trimming were worked out from the DNA. Recorded for this sample are 150,000 to 200,000 clones; roughly 72% of them occurred a single time. About 1% of the sample goes to the ten largest clones.

This clonotype was obtained from a woman aged 40-49 years in good health and CMV-seronegative. Sequencing input: PBMCs.

The DNA is as follows: TGCGCCAGCAGCTTACCACGGGGACAGTCCACCCAGTACTTC. It translates to CASSLPRGQSTQYF. This sequence uses TRBV5-1 and TRBJ2-5, with 7 bases aligning to TRBD1. The CDR1 and CDR2 encoded by the germline V gene are SGHRS and YFSETQ. Trimmed from V: 2 bases; trimmed from J: 8 bases; junction bases lacking a gene match: 9. From cysteine to phenylalanine, the CDR3 is 14 amino acids long. Here the CDR3 DNA is all that survives: 42 bases in frame from base 1.